This entry is about one T cell receptor beta chain. In the authors' methods: From reference gene primer amplification, estimates of nucleated cell counts were derived. Only in-frame clones appear in the TCRdb table, and some are missing; sequencing was by immunoSEQ multiplex PCR. V and J calls and clone size are as listed in that table; D and trimming were resolved from the DNA. There are 350,000 or so clones in the sample; approximately 86% occur only once, and 4% to 5.5% lies in the top ten. This entry is derived from a study of blood T cell repertoires in COVID-19. Germline V gene sequence: CDR1 SGHNT, CDR2 YYREEE (reference sequence). Trimming removed 1 base from V and 2 bases from J, with 12 bases in between. The CDR3 is made up of 15 amino acids. In assigning cohorts, the study relied on participant-reported clinical history.

The receptor was isolated from a woman aged 40 to 50 with acute COVID-19. Sequencing was performed on PBMCs or T cells enriched from blood (not recorded which). This rearrangement joins TRBV5-4 to TRBJ2-5, with TRBD2 as a possible D gene (6 bases). CDR3 protein: CASSLSVAGQETQYF. CDR3 coding DNA: TGTGCCAGCAGCTTGAGCGTCGCGGGGCAAGAGACCCAGTACTTC.